Following are 32 T cell receptor beta chains from one sample sequenced in a study of cytomegalovirus exposure and HLA in healthy donors (dated by TCRdb to about 2017). The library was generated by the immunoSEQ multiplex PCR assay. For the multiplex PCR, a mixture combining 60 forward primers for TCR Vbeta segments and 13 reverse primers for TCR Jbeta segments was used. TCRdb retrieved this table from immuneACCESS and kept in-frame rearrangements only. Not all clones are present; in checked studies, unresolved V genes account for under half, and no reason is known for the remainder. The sample table holds approximately 150,000 clones, of which roughly four fifths were seen once. The leading ten clones occupy about 11% of the sample. The source material was PBMCs. The receptors stem from a man in his forties or fifties in good health and CMV-seropositive.

The chain combines TRBV9 with TRBJ2-1; 7 positions match TRBD1. CDR1 and CDR2 from the germline V gene are SGDLS and YYNGEE. Trimming took 4 bases from V and 5 from J; bases not matched to a gene: 6. The CDR3 loop spans 14 amino acids. CDR3: CASSPTDRNNEQFF. The DNA for the CDR3 is TGTGCCAGCAGCCCAACGGACAGGAACAATGAGCAGTTCTTC.

This rearrangement joins TRBV5-5 to TRBJ2-1, with 8 bases fitting TRBD1. The germline V gene encodes CDR1 SGHKS and CDR2 YYEKEE (reference sequence). CDR3 size: 15 residues. J gave up 7 bases and V 8 bases, and 14 bases lay outside the gene matches. The CDR3 DNA sequence: TGTGCCAGGAGGTTCGGACAGGGTCCTCATAATGAGCAGTTCTTC. Residues: CARRFGQGPHNEQFF.

The chain employs TRBV5-1 and TRBJ2-5; D unresolved. The CDR3 spans 11 residues. CDR1 SGHRS and CDR2 YFSETQ come from the germline V gene. V lost 1 base and J 4 bases, leaving 2 bases between the germline ends. The CDR3 here is CASSLRETQYF. CDR3 nucleotides: TGCGCCAGCAGCTTGCGAGAGACCCAGTACTTC.

With respect to this clone: The sample carries other DNA sequences with the same CDR3. This rearrangement joins TRBV18 to TRBJ2-7; D is perhaps TRBD2 (6 bases). The V gene's germline CDR1 is KGHSH and CDR2 LQKENI. This CDR3 has 12 amino acids. The ends were cut back, 3 bases at V and 4 bases at J, with 7 bases in the middle. Here the CDR3 reads CASSPGGYEQYF. The CDR3 DNA reads as TGTGCCAGCTCACCGGGGGGTTACGAGCAGTACTTC.

The rearrangement joins TRBV7-6 to TRBJ2-7, with D unresolved. The V gene lost 1 base and the J gene lost 0 bases, with 7 bases spanning the gap. Germline-derived CDR1 and CDR2 are SGHVS and FNYEAQ. The CDR3 contains 14 residues. The DNA for the CDR3 is TGTGCCAGCAGCTTAGTGGGCAGCTCCTACGAGCAGTACTTC. Amino acids: CASSLVGSSYEQYF.

The rearrangement links TRBV5-6 to TRBJ2-7; 11 nucleotides agree with TRBD2. With V trimmed by 2 bases and J by 8 bases, 6 bases remained unmatched. The length of the CDR3 is 14 residues. Germline-derived CDR1 and CDR2 are SGHDT and YYEEEE. CDR3 sequence: CASSFLAGGWKQYF. In DNA form, the CDR3 reads TGTGCCAGCAGCTTTCTAGCGGGGGGCTGGAAGCAGTACTTC. Using reference TRBV5-6 and TRBJ2-7 for the parts outside the CDR3, the full variable domain is DAGVTQSPTHLIKTRGQQVTLRCSPKSGHDTVSWYQQALGQGPQFIFQYYEEEERQRGNFPDRFSGHQFPNYSSELNVNALLLGDSALYLCASSFLAGGWKQYFGPGTRLTVT.

The chain recombines TRBV7-6 with TRBJ2-1; 8 nucleotides line up with TRBD1. After removal of 3 bases from V and 4 bases from J, the junction contained 5 bases not matched to a gene. The CDR3 runs to 15 residues. Germline V lookup: CDR1 SGHVS, CDR2 FNYEAQ. In DNA, the CDR3 is TGTGCCAGCAGCTTCCGGACAGGGACTTACAATGAGCAGTTCTTC. This codes for CASSFRTGTYNEQFF.

V gene TRBV18 combines with J gene TRBJ1-3, with D possibly TRBD1 on 5 matching bases. The V end was cut by 5 bases, the J end by 2 bases, with 19 bases between. This CDR3 is built from 17 residues. Germline CDR1 is KGHSH and CDR2 is LQKENI. As DNA, the CDR3 is TGTGCCAGCTCATCCGAATCCAGGGCCGGGCCTGGAAACACCATATATTTT. It yields the protein CASSSESRAGPGNTIYF.

The rearrangement links TRBV5-1 to TRBJ2-5, with 16 bases aligning to TRBD2. V lost 4 bases to trimming and J lost 5 bases; unmatched junction nucleotides: 5. Germline values: CDR1 SGHRS, CDR2 YFSETQ. The CDR3 consists of 16 residues. As DNA, the CDR3 is TGCGCCAGCAGCGGGACTAGCGGGGGGGCCCGGGAGACCCAGTACTTC. Translated, it gives CASSGTSGGARETQYF.

The rearrangement uses TRBV10-3 and TRBJ2-2; D possibly corresponds to TRBD2 (5 bases). The V end was cut by 9 bases, the J end by 5 bases, with 16 bases between. The CDR3 covers 14 residues. Germline V gives CDR1 ENHRY, CDR2 SYGVKD. The CDR3, as DNA: TGTGCCATTTCCGGGGTGGTCGCGACCGGGGAGCTGTTTTTT. Protein product: CAISGVVATGELFF.

The chain combines TRBV19 with TRBJ2-1; D gene ambiguous. The V end lost 5 bases, the J end lost 7 bases, and 24 bases lay between the germline ends. Germline V gene sequence: CDR1 LNHDA, CDR2 SQIVND (reference sequence). The CDR3 sequence is 17 residues long. The CDR3 sequence: CASSRRLLGSLSNEQFF. The CDR3 DNA sequence: TGTGCCAGTAGTCGAAGGTTGCTAGGTAGTCTCTCTAATGAGCAGTTCTTC.

V gene TRBV7-2 combines with J gene TRBJ1-2, with D maybe TRBD1 (5 bases). V was trimmed by 1 base and J by 6 bases, leaving 15 bases between them. The CDR3 contains 15 residues. In germline, CDR1 is SGHTA, CDR2 FQGNSA. CDR3 DNA: TGTGCCAGCAGCTTAGTAGGGCAGGGATACAATGGCTACACCTTC. Translation gives CASSLVGQGYNGYTF.

This chain connects TRBV6-4 to TRBJ1-1, with D possibly TRBD1 on 5 matching bases. The CDR3 is made up of 13 amino acids. The germline V gene has CDR1 MRHNA and CDR2 SNTAGT. Trimming took off 2 bases at V and 8 bases at J, with 12 bases between the two ends. The chain's CDR3 is CASSDGATQEAFF. Here the CDR3 DNA reads TGTGCCAGCAGTGACGGGGCAACGCAGGAAGCTTTCTTT.

The V call is TRBV19, the J call TRBJ1-4; D is uncertain. The CDR3 is made up of 15 amino acids. Trimming shortened V by 4 bases and J by 0 bases, and 9 bases separated the two germline ends. CDR1 LNHDA and CDR2 SQIVND come from the germline V gene (reference sequence). The CDR3 region has the DNA TGTGCCAGTAGTACCCAACAGACAACTAATGAAAAACTGTTTTTT. Encoded protein: CASSTQQTTNEKLFF. Looking up the rest from reference TRBV19 and TRBJ1-4 gives the full variable domain: DGGITQSPKYLFRKEGQNVTLSCEQNLNHDAMYWYRQDPGQGLRLIYYSQIVNDFQKGDIAEGYSVSREKKESFPLTVTSAQKNPTAFYLCASSTQQTTNEKLFFGSGTQLSVL.

The chain joins TRBV29-1 to TRBJ2-4; 7 bases map to TRBD1. The ends lost 0 bases at V and 8 bases at J; junction bases unmatched: 7. Germline V gene data show CDR1 as SQVTM and CDR2 as ANQGSEA. This CDR3 has 14 amino acids. The CDR3 DNA is TGCAGCGTTGAAGACCGACAGGGTCCATACATTCAGTACTTC. Its protein is CSVEDRQGPYIQYF.

CDR3 residues: CASSPPDWESNTEAFF. CDR3 in DNA: TGTGCCAGCTCACCACCGGACTGGGAGAGCAACACTGAAGCTTTCTTT. The chain joins TRBV18 to TRBJ1-1, with unresolved D. Trimming took 0 bases from V and 2 from J, leaving 13 bases between them. Germline CDR1 is KGHSH and CDR2 is LQKENI. CDR3 length: 16 amino acids.

The chain is built from TRBV7-3 and TRBJ2-1, with 9 bases identical to TRBD2. The CDR3 sequence is 16 residues long. V shed 4 bases, J shed 9 bases, and the junction held 13 bases outside the gene matches. Looked up from germline, CDR1 is SGHTA and CDR2 is FQGTGA. DNA of the CDR3: TGTGCCAGCAGCTCATCCACTAGCGGGCCCTGGGGTGAGCAGTTCTTC. Its protein is CASSSSTSGPWGEQFF.

This CDR3 is CASSRTARGTGELFF. The CDR3 region has the DNA TGTGCCAGCAGTCGAACAGCTAGGGGGACCGGGGAGCTGTTTTTT. The chain combines TRBV6-5 with TRBJ2-2; TRBD1 might be the D (6 bases). CDR1 and CDR2 (germline): MNHEY, SVGAGI. The CDR3 is made up of 15 amino acids. Trimming left V 5 bases short and J 5 bases short, with 15 bases between.

This clone was seen just once. The chain couples TRBV18 to TRBJ1-3; D might be TRBD1 (6 bases). CDR3 length: 18 amino acids. CDR1 is KGHSH, CDR2 LQKENI, per germline. V lost 0 bases to trimming and J lost 2 bases, with 17 bases between them. CDR3 residues: CASSPPVSGQSPGNTIYF. For the CDR3, the DNA is TGTGCCAGCTCACCACCGGTCTCGGGACAATCCCCTGGAAACACCATATATTTT.

The chain joins TRBV4-2 to TRBJ1-4, with 7 bases that match TRBD1. Germline-derived CDR1 and CDR2 are LGHNA and YNFKEQ. Trimming cost V 4 bases and J 0 bases; bases outside gene matches: 2. The CDR3 spans 15 residues. The CDR3 DNA is TGTGCCAGCAGCCTCGGGACAGCAACTAATGAAAAACTGTTTTTT. This gives the protein CASSLGTATNEKLFF.

CDR3 coding DNA: TGTGCCAGCAGCCTGAGACAGGGTGCCTACGAGCAGTACTTC. The encoded protein is CASSLRQGAYEQYF. V and J are TRBV7-6 and TRBJ2-7; 7 nucleotides match TRBD1. The CDR3 sequence is 14 residues long. The germline gives CDR1 SGHVS, CDR2 FNYEAQ. V gave up 5 bases and J gave up 2 bases; unmatched junction bases: 6. The entire variable domain, with the rest obtained from reference TRBV7-6 and TRBJ2-7, is as follows: GAGVSQSPRYKVTKRGQDVALRCDPISGHVSLYWYRQALGQGPEFLTYFNYEAQQDKSGLPNDRFSAERPEGSISTLTIQRTEQRDSAMYRCASSLRQGAYEQYFGPGTRLTVT.

This chain links TRBV30 with TRBJ1-1; D is undetermined. Germline CDR1 and CDR2: GTSNPN and SVGIG (reference sequence). Trimming cost V 2 bases and J 4 bases, with 11 bases left between them. The CDR3 has 13 residues. CDR3 protein: CAWSTWGGTEAFF. CDR3 sequence (DNA): TGTGCCTGGAGTACTTGGGGAGGCACTGAAGCTTTCTTT.

The chain joins TRBV7-3 to TRBJ1-1; D remains unclear. The germline V gene has CDR1 SGHTA and CDR2 FQGTGA. Trimming left V 1 base short and J 2 bases short, with 8 bases between. This CDR3 region has 14 residues. The DNA for the CDR3 is TGTGCCAGCAGCTTAAGTTCCGGTAACACTGAAGCTTTCTTT. The encoded protein is CASSLSSGNTEAFF.

This clone has a single count. The gene calls are TRBV29-1 and TRBJ2-2; 9 bases align to TRBD1. Germline CDR1 SQVTM, CDR2 ANQGSEA. J gave up 6 bases and V 6 bases, and 5 bases lay outside the gene matches. CDR3 length: 13 residues. The CDR3 nucleotides read TGCAGCGTCCAGGGGACAGGGTCCGGGGAGCTGTTTTTT. Translation: CSVQGTGSGELFF.

The chain couples TRBV4-3 to TRBJ2-5, with 8 nucleotides matching TRBD2. The CDR3 loop spans 14 amino acids. CDR1 LGHNA and CDR2 YSLEER come from the germline V gene. J was trimmed by 5 bases and V by 1 base; bases with no gene match: 3. The CDR3 nucleotides are TGCGCCAGCAGCCAAGGACGGACTAGCGAGACCCAGTACTTC. It encodes CASSQGRTSETQYF.

The chain is built from TRBV9 and TRBJ2-3; a possible D gene is TRBD2 (5 bases). Germline-derived CDR1 and CDR2 are SGDLS and YYNGEE. CDR3 length: 18 residues. V lost 0 bases and J 3 bases, leaving 20 bases between the germline ends. This CDR3 is CASSVEPGGLALTDTQYF. The CDR3 coding sequence is TGTGCCAGCAGCGTAGAACCCGGCGGGCTAGCTCTAACAGATACGCAGTATTTT.

The rearrangement uses TRBV30 and TRBJ1-1; D is possibly TRBD1 (6 bases). The V gene's germline CDR1 is GTSNPN and CDR2 SVGIG (reference sequence). V was clipped by 5 bases and J by 1 base, with 17 bases between them. This CDR3 region has 15 residues. CDR3 sequence: CAWEMGGAGNTEAFF. The CDR3 DNA reads TGTGCCTGGGAAATGGGGGGGGCGGGGAACACTGAAGCTTTCTTT. The variable domain in full, with the rest retrieved from reference TRBV30 and TRBJ1-1, is SQTIHQWPATLVQPVGSPLSLECTVEGTSNPNLYWYRQAAGRGLQLLFYSVGIGQISSEVPQNLSASRPQDRQFILSSKKLLLSDSGFYLCAWEMGGAGNTEAFFGQGTRLTVV.

This chain connects TRBV15 to TRBJ2-2, with 8 bases lining up with TRBD1. Germline-derived CDR1 and CDR2 are LNHNV and YYDKDF (reference sequence). The trim removed 5 bases at V and 1 base at J, leaving 3 bases unmatched. This CDR3 is built from 15 residues. The CDR3, as DNA: TGTGCCACCAGCCCGGGACAGGTGAACACCGGGGAGCTGTTTTTT. The encoded protein is CATSPGQVNTGELFF.

As regards this clone: Compared with germline, one end of the junction differs, possibly owing to a read error. The chain employs TRBV6-6 and TRBJ2-6; D perhaps matches TRBD1 (5 bases). The germline gives CDR1 MNHNY, CDR2 SVGAGI (reference sequence). CDR3 size: 15 residues. CDR3 sequence: CASKEPATGANGLTF. CDR3 nucleotides: TGTGCCAGCAAAGAACCGGCTACTGGGGCCAACGGCCTGACTTTC.

J is TRBJ2-5 and V is TRBV19, with 12 bases lining up with TRBD2. V trimming: 6 bases; J trimming: 7 bases; junction bases outside the gene matches: 12. CDR3 size: 16 residues. Germline V gives CDR1 LNHDA, CDR2 SQIVND (reference sequence). CDR3: CASSRTGTSGQVTQYF. The CDR3 DNA sequence: TGTGCCAGTAGCCGAACGGGGACTAGCGGGCAGGTGACCCAGTACTTC.

This clone was recorded a few times. The V call is TRBV7-9, the J call TRBJ1-1, with a tentative D call TRBD1 (5 bases). Trimming removed 3 bases from V and 3 bases from J, with 8 bases in between. Per the germline V gene, CDR1 is SEHNR and CDR2 is FQNEAQ (reference sequence). This CDR3 region has 13 residues. The CDR3 sequence is CASSFGGDTEAFF. DNA of the CDR3: TGTGCCAGCAGCTTTGGGGGGGACACTGAAGCTTTCTTT.

This clone came up a few times. V usage is TRBV27 and J usage is TRBJ1-2, with D maybe TRBD1 (5 bases). V lost 2 bases, J lost 6 bases, and 7 bases lay in between. Germline loops: CDR1 MNHEY, CDR2 SMNVEV (reference sequence). This CDR3 comprises 12 residues. The CDR3 DNA is TGTGCCAGCAGTTTACAGGGTCATGGCTACACCTTC. Translation: CASSLQGHGYTF.